What follows are 27 T cell receptor beta chains derived from one specimen sequenced in a study of blood T cell repertoires in COVID-19. Measured with immunoSEQ multiplex PCR; TCRdb has only the in-frame clones, and not every one. The sample carries 65,000 to 85,000 clones, roughly nine tenths recorded once. Sequenced: peripheral blood. The receptors here all came from a man aged 45-65 years with active COVID-19.

The DNA for the CDR3 is TGTGCCAGCAGCCCCGGGGGGTTCTCTTACACAGATACGCAGTATTTT. Translated: CASSPGGFSYTDTQYF. The chain combines TRBV7-9 with TRBJ2-3; 7 bases match TRBD2. The V gene's germline CDR1 is SEHNR and CDR2 FQNEAQ (reference sequence). This CDR3 has 16 residues. V was clipped by 5 bases and J by 2 bases; unmatched bases: 10.

This clone was seen once. The chain couples TRBV5-1 to TRBJ2-3; tentative D call: TRBD1 (5 bases). The germline CDR1 and CDR2 sequences are SGHRS and YFSETQ. The length of the CDR3 is 16 residues. V gave up 0 bases and J gave up 0 bases, with 11 bases separating them. CDR3 DNA sequence: TGCGCCAGCAGCTTGGGGGGCATGACTAGCACAGATACGCAGTATTTT. Its translation is CASSLGGMTSTDTQYF.

The V gene is TRBV2, the J gene TRBJ1-2; TRBD1 might be the D (5 bases). The CDR3 has 15 amino acids. V gave up 3 bases and J gave up 4 bases, with 15 bases separating them. Germline V lookup: CDR1 SNHLY, CDR2 FYNNEI. The CDR3 loop is CASSDRTGGFYGYTF. In DNA form, the CDR3 reads TGTGCCAGCAGTGACCGGACGGGGGGATTCTATGGCTACACCTTC.

The chain recombines TRBV7-7 with TRBJ2-5; a weak D match, TRBD2 (6 bases). Trimming cost V 3 bases and J 3 bases, with 17 bases left between them. This CDR3 has 16 amino acids. CDR1 and CDR2 (germline): SSHAT, FNYEAQ (reference sequence). The CDR3 spells CASSLVMGGTKETQYF. For the CDR3, the DNA is TGTGCCAGCAGCTTGGTTATGGGCGGGACCAAAGAGACCCAGTACTTC. Drawing the rest from reference TRBV7-7 and TRBJ2-5, the complete variable domain is GAGVSQSPRYKVTKRGQDVTLRCDPISSHATLYWYQQALGQGPEFLTYFNYEAQPDKSGLPSDRFSAERPEGSISTLTIQRTEQRDSAMYRCASSLVMGGTKETQYFGPGTRLLVL.

The chain employs TRBV2 and TRBJ2-3; 12 bases are shared with TRBD1. CDR1 and CDR2 (germline): SNHLY, FYNNEI. The CDR3 consists of 15 residues. J lost 4 bases, V lost 6 bases, and 5 bases had no gene match. The CDR3 sequence is CASRPGTGGADTQYF. CDR3 DNA: TGTGCCAGCAGGCCCGGGACAGGGGGCGCAGATACGCAGTATTTT.

The V and J genes are TRBV5-1 and TRBJ2-6; 8 bases match TRBD2. The CDR3 spans 15 residues. The germline V gene encodes CDR1 SGHRS and CDR2 YFSETQ. V lost 4 bases to trimming and J lost 6 bases; unmatched junction nucleotides: 6. CDR3 in DNA: TGCGCCAGCAGCCGGGGGGGGCTGGAGGCCAACGTCCTGACTTTC. Its translation is CASSRGGLEANVLTF. The whole variable domain, filled in from reference TRBV5-1 and TRBJ2-6, reads KAGVTQTPRYLIKTRGQQVTLSCSPISGHRSVSWYQQTPGQGLQFLFEYFSETQRNKGNFPGRFSGRQFSNSRSEMNVSTLELGDSALYLCASSRGGLEANVLTFGAGSRLTVL.

The chain combines TRBV6-5 with TRBJ2-1; D ambiguous. The germline CDR1 and CDR2 sequences are MNHEY and SVGAGI. Trimming took off 4 bases at V and 9 bases at J, with 16 bases between the two ends. This CDR3 is 14 amino acids long. The CDR3 DNA follows: TGTGCCAGCAGTTCCCAAGCTAGGTTATTTGAGCAGTTCTTC. Encoded protein: CASSSQARLFEQFF.

The CDR3 is CASSYSSGGYDEQFF. Here the CDR3 DNA reads TGTGCCAGCAGTTACTCGTCGGGGGGGTACGATGAGCAGTTCTTC. The genes are TRBV6-2 or TRBV6-3 and TRBJ2-1; 8 bases align to TRBD2. This CDR3 is built from 15 residues. The germline gives CDR1 MNHEY, CDR2 SVGEGT. The V gene end was trimmed by 0 bases and the J gene end by 8 bases; junction bases not matched to a gene: 6.

V and J are TRBV7-2 and TRBJ1-2, with a possible D match to TRBD1 (5 bases). Germline CDR1 and CDR2: SGHTA and FQGNSA. Trimming left V 4 bases short and J 3 bases short, with 24 bases between. The CDR3 sequence is 18 residues long. Here the CDR3 reads CASSWGVGAGRIYYGYTF. The CDR3 DNA sequence: TGTGCCAGCAGCTGGGGGGTTGGGGCAGGGCGGATTTACTATGGCTACACCTTC.

This sequence joins TRBV19 and TRBJ2-7; unclear D gene. The V end lost 6 bases, the J end lost 0 bases, and 9 bases lay between the germline ends. The CDR3 extends over 13 amino acids. Germline CDR1 reads LNHDA; CDR2 reads SQIVND (reference sequence). The CDR3, as DNA: TGTGCCAGTAGCCGCGGTTTCTCCTACGAGCAGTACTTC. It specifies CASSRGFSYEQYF.

The J gene is TRBJ1-3, the V gene TRBV7-9; D gene unclear. There are 14 residues in the CDR3. CDR1 is SEHNR and CDR2 is FQNEAQ in the germline V gene (reference sequence). Deletions cut 8 bases from V and 0 bases from J, with 11 bases between. As DNA, the CDR3 is TGTGCCAGCTCACGCGGAGGCTCTGGAAACACCATATATTTT. Translation gives CASSRGGSGNTIYF.

The genes are TRBV5-1 and TRBJ1-2; a weak D match, TRBD1 (5 bases). Germline V gene data show CDR1 as SGHRS and CDR2 as YFSETQ. Trimming cost V 1 base and J 8 bases, with 15 bases left between them. The CDR3 contains 14 residues. The CDR3 sequence: CASSLRGTEYGYTF. The DNA for the CDR3 is TGCGCCAGCAGCTTGAGGGGAACGGAGTACGGCTACACCTTC.

The J gene is TRBJ2-5, the V gene TRBV6-5, with 7 bases aligning to TRBD2. Germline V gives CDR1 MNHEY, CDR2 SVGAGI. J lost 5 bases, V lost 6 bases, and 6 bases had no gene match. This CDR3 contains 13 residues. The CDR3 DNA follows: TGTGCCAGCAGGACGACGGGAGGCGAGACCCAGTACTTC. Its protein is CASRTTGGETQYF.

The J gene is TRBJ2-7, the V gene TRBV19; 11 bases are a match to TRBD1. CDR1 LNHDA and CDR2 SQIVND come from the germline V gene (reference sequence). V gave up 5 bases and J gave up 3 bases; unmatched junction bases: 6. CDR3 length: 15 residues. The CDR3 DNA reads TGTGCCAGTAGTTCTTCCGGGACAGGGGGCTACGAGCAGTACTTC. It is translated as CASSSSGTGGYEQYF.

The rearrangement uses TRBV4-1 and TRBJ1-5, with no clear D. The germline V and J ends were trimmed by 4 bases and 4 bases, with 8 bases remaining between them. The CDR3 is 13 amino acids. Germline V gives CDR1 MGHRA, CDR2 YSYEKL. In DNA, the CDR3 is TGCGCCAGCAGCCCTTTCGGGAATCAGCCCCAGCATTTT. This encodes CASSPFGNQPQHF.

The V gene is TRBV7-9, the J gene TRBJ2-3; TRBD2 aligns across 7 bases. CDR3 length: 16 amino acids. The germline gives CDR1 SEHNR, CDR2 FQNEAQ (reference sequence). V shed 3 bases and J 0 bases; nucleotides not matched to a gene: 6. CDR3: CASSFGPSGSTDTQYF. DNA of the CDR3: TGTGCCAGCAGCTTCGGCCCTAGCGGAAGCACAGATACGCAGTATTTT.

The chain recombines TRBV7-6 with TRBJ2-7; 10 bases map to TRBD1. Per the germline V gene, CDR1 is SGHVS and CDR2 is FNYEAQ. CDR3 length: 14 residues. Trimming removed 4 bases from V and 5 bases from J; junction bases left unmatched: 5. CDR3 in DNA: TGTGCCAGCAGCTCGAGGGACAGGGGCAACGAGCAGTACTTC. Residues: CASSSRDRGNEQYF. Combining the CDR3 with reference TRBV7-6 and TRBJ2-7 gives the whole variable domain GAGVSQSPRYKVTKRGQDVALRCDPISGHVSLYWYRQALGQGPEFLTYFNYEAQQDKSGLPNDRFSAERPEGSISTLTIQRTEQRDSAMYRCASSSRDRGNEQYFGPGTRLTVT.

The chain combines TRBV15 with TRBJ2-5; the match to TRBD2 covers 14 bases. Germline V gene sequence: CDR1 LNHNV, CDR2 YYDKDF (reference sequence). The CDR3 totals 18 residues. Trimming at V came to 2 bases and at J to 5 bases, leaving 10 bases not matched to a gene. CDR3 bases: TGTGCCACCAGCAGATCCCCCAAGACTAGCGGGGGGGAGGAGACCCAGTACTTC. Translating it yields CATSRSPKTSGGEETQYF.

This chain uses TRBV7-2 with TRBJ2-1; 12 bases are shared with TRBD2. CDR1 is SGHTA and CDR2 is FQGNSA in the germline V gene. The V and J ends lost 4 bases and 3 bases, in that order; junction bases with no gene match: 7. This CDR3 has 17 residues. The CDR3: CASSSRRTSGVYNEQFF. The CDR3 DNA reads as TGTGCCAGCAGCTCTCGCCGGACTAGCGGGGTCTACAATGAGCAGTTCTTC.

V is TRBV4-3 and J is TRBJ2-3; 7 nucleotides match TRBD2. The CDR3 spans 15 residues. V gave up 3 bases and J gave up 0 bases; unmatched junction bases: 3. Germline loops: CDR1 LGHNA, CDR2 YSLEER. CDR3 DNA: TGCGCCAGCAGCCACGGACTAGGTAGCACAGATACGCAGTATTTT. It encodes CASSHGLGSTDTQYF.

The chain carries TRBV5-6 and TRBJ2-3; 9 bases fit TRBD2. From germline, CDR1 is SGHDT and CDR2 YYEEEE. V lost 4 bases and J lost 2; bases outside the gene matches: 5. This CDR3 has 15 amino acids. The CDR3 loop reads CASSVAGAFTDTQYF. The CDR3, as DNA: TGTGCCAGCAGCGTAGCGGGGGCCTTCACAGATACGCAGTATTTT.

The V and J genes are TRBV5-3 and TRBJ1-2; 10 bases are a match to TRBD1. TRBV5-3 is classed as an ORF, of uncertain function. V shed 0 bases, J shed 7 bases, and the junction held 6 bases outside the gene matches. The CDR3 spans 15 residues. CDR3 in DNA: TGTGCCAGAAGCTTGGTCGGGACAGGGGTTTGTGGCTACACCTTC. This gives the protein CARSLVGTGVCGYTF.

V usage is TRBV14 and J usage is TRBJ2-1, with 7 positions matching TRBD2. This CDR3 has 15 residues. Germline V CDR1 and CDR2: SGHDN, FVKESK. Unmatched junction bases numbered 7, after V lost 4 bases and J lost 4 bases. The CDR3 here is CASSPRTSRYNEQFF. Here the CDR3 DNA reads TGTGCCAGCAGCCCGAGGACTAGTAGATACAATGAGCAGTTCTTC.

This rearrangement joins TRBV6-5 to TRBJ1-1, with D possibly TRBD1 on 6 matching bases. V dropped 6 bases and J dropped 11 bases, with 13 bases sitting between them. Germline CDR1 MNHEY, CDR2 SVGAGI. The CDR3 runs 11 residues. CDR3 sequence: CASRQQGLAFF. The DNA of the CDR3 is TGTGCCAGCAGACAACAGGGATTGGCTTTCTTT.

This chain connects TRBV5-1 to TRBJ2-2; TRBD1 agrees at 9 bases. CDR1 is SGHRS, CDR2 YFSETQ, per germline. The CDR3 has 18 residues. Losses at the gene ends were 5 bases for V and 4 bases for J; bases not matched to a gene: 15. In DNA, the CDR3 is TGCGCCAGCAGAAAAACACTCCCGGGACAGGGATCCACCGGGGAGCTGTTTTTT. Translated: CASRKTLPGQGSTGELFF.

This chain connects TRBV6-2 or TRBV6-3 to TRBJ1-1, with D unresolved. V was clipped by 2 bases and J by 0 bases, with 7 bases between them. The CDR3 spans 14 residues. Germline V gives CDR1 MNHEY, CDR2 SVGEGT. In DNA form, the CDR3 reads TGTGCCAGCAGTTACCGTAATATGAACACTGAAGCTTTCTTT. It yields the protein CASSYRNMNTEAFF.

The genes are TRBV30 and TRBJ1-5; 7 bases align to TRBD1. CDR3 length: 12 amino acids. V gave up 5 bases and J gave up 6 bases; unmatched junction bases: 4. The germline CDR1 and CDR2 sequences are GTSNPN and SVGIG (reference sequence). CDR3 amino acids: CAWSQGSQPQHF. The CDR3 DNA reads TGTGCCTGGTCACAGGGGAGTCAGCCCCAGCATTTT. Full variable domain (rest looked up from reference TRBV30 and TRBJ1-5): SQTIHQWPATLVQPVGSPLSLECTVEGTSNPNLYWYRQAAGRGLQLLFYSVGIGQISSEVPQNLSASRPQDRQFILSSKKLLLSDSGFYLCAWSQGSQPQHFGDGTRLSIL.